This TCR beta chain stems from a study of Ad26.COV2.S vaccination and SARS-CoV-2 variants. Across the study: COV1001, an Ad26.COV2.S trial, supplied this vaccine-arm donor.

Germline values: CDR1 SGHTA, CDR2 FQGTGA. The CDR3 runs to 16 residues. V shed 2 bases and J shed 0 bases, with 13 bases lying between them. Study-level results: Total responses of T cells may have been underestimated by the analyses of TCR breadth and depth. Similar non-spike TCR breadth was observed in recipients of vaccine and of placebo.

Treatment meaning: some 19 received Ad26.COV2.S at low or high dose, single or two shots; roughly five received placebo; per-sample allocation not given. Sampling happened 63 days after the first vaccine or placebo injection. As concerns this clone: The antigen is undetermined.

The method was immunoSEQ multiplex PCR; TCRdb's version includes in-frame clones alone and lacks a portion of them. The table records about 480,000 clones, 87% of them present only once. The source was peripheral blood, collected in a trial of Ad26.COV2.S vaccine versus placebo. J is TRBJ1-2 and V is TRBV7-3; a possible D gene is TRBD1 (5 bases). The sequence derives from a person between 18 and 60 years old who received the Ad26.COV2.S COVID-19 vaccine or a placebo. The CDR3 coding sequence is TGTGCCAGCAGCTTAGGGGGTAGGCGGTCTAACTATGGCTACACCTTC. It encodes CASSLGGRRSNYGYTF. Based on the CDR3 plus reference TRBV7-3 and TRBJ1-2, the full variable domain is GAGVSQTPSNKVTEKGKYVELRCDPISGHTALYWYRQSLGQGPEFLIYFQGTGAADDSGLPNDRFFAVRPEGSVSTLKIQRTERGDSAVYLCASSLGGRRSNYGYTFGSGTRLTVV.